The source of this TCR beta chain is a study of blood T cell repertoires in COVID-19. Looking at the study overall: Sites in the United States, Italy and Spain provided acute and convalescent COVID-19 samples. From T cells, B-cell-depleted T cells, or PBMCs came the material, which was cDNA or gDNA.

V trimming: 5 bases; J trimming: 7 bases; junction bases outside the gene matches: 11. The CDR3 totals 15 residues. Germline loops: CDR1 SGHDT, CDR2 YYEEEE. Clones were sequenced by immunoSEQ multiplex PCR, and TCRdb holds only the in-frame ones, with some missing. The sample holds fewer than 65,000 clones, about nine tenths seen once. The rearrangement links TRBV5-6 to TRBJ1-5, with TRBD1 matching 8 bases. This clonotype originated in a human donor with acute or convalescent COVID-19. The donor label of this sample is uncertain. Material: peripheral blood. CDR3 sequence (DNA): TGTGCCAGCAGTTTTCGGACAGGGAGGGGACAGCCCCAGCATTTT. This gives the protein CASSFRTGRGQPQHF.